The source of this TCR beta chain is a study of PD-1 blockade in classical Hodgkin lymphoma. The repertoire was sequenced with immunoSEQ multiplex PCR; TCRdb's copy has only in-frame clones and lacks some. The sample shows 57,000 or so clones, around 90% of them seen only once. The CDR3 is 16 residues long. V was cut by 8 bases and J by 7 bases, with 21 bases left in between. CDR1 and CDR2 from the germline V gene are MNHEY and SMNVEV (reference sequence). In this sample, this clone turned up once. The time point denotes: cycle 4 day 1 (C4D1), after more than five weeks of nivolumab. Patients all relapsed after autologous stem cell transplantation, and there was variation in brentuximab vedotin exposure.

This chain connects TRBV27 to TRBJ1-6; tentatively, D is TRBD1 (5 bases). The sequence was obtained from a human donor with classical Hodgkin lymphoma. The sequences come from peripheral blood mononuclear cells (PBMCs), collected before the fourth cycle of nivolumab. The CDR3: CASGNRRGSGNSPLHF. The DNA of the CDR3 is TGTGCCAGCGGGAATCGGAGGGGCTCAGGAAATTCACCCCTCCACTTT.